Below, one TCR beta chain is given with its context. The method was immunoSEQ multiplex PCR; TCRdb's version includes in-frame clones alone and lacks a portion of them. The sample lists almost 750,000 clones; 55% to 75% were seen once. This CDR3 has 13 amino acids. Germline V gives CDR1 WSHSY, CDR2 SAAADI. Trimming pared 2 bases from V and 6 bases from J, leaving 10 bases between. These data belong to a study of shared clonotypes between healthy human individuals. Sequencing input: memory CD4+ T cells sorted from blood. Subset described: CD45RA-negative fraction. This receptor was obtained from a woman in her twenties or thirties in good health. The V and J genes are TRBV10-2 and TRBJ1-1; no firm D call. CDR3 amino acids: CASSEQAYSEAFF. Here the CDR3 DNA reads TGCGCCAGCAGTGAGCAGGCGTATTCTGAAGCTTTCTTT.